This TCR beta chain was recovered during a study of CD8 T cells in Susac syndrome. Trimming took off 5 bases at V and 0 bases at J, with 11 bases between the two ends. The CDR3 is made up of 15 amino acids. In contrast to the negatively isolated CD8+ and CD4+ T cells, TEMRA cells were FACS-enriched. Random hexamers were used to reverse transcribe roughly 0.45 to 1 ug of RNA. TCRdb processed the immunoSEQ multiplex PCR reads anew with MiXCR; each CDR3 protein has one entry. The sample has about 94,000 distinct CDR3 sequences; roughly 94% are singletons. The sequenced sample consisted of CD4+ T cells from PBMCs. The V gene is TRBV12-3 or TRBV12-4, the J gene TRBJ1-5; D unclear. The receptor was derived from a human donor with Susac syndrome. The CDR3 nucleotides are TGTGCCAGCAGTCCTTGGACGGCTAGCAATCAGCCCCAGCATTTT. Amino acids: CASSPWTASNQPQHF.